The 21 T cell receptor beta chains listed next were all sequenced from one sample in a study of patients and donors after allogeneic stem cell transplantation. One entry per CDR3 protein, called by TCRdb with MiXCR from the RT-PCR reads. In the table there are 90,000 to 130,000 distinct CDR3 sequences, approximately 35% of which are singletons. Source material: blood, either unsorted or a sorted T cell fraction (not recorded which). The receptors stem from a human donor who was either an allogeneic HSCT recipient or a stem cell or donor lymphocyte infusion donor (not recorded which). It is not recorded whose cells these are; they may come from a transplant donor.

The V call is TRBV20-1, the J call TRBJ1-1; D is undetermined. V was shortened by 5 bases and J by 3 bases, with 16 bases between the two germline ends. CDR3 length: 14 amino acids. CDR1 DFQATT and CDR2 SNEGSKA come from the germline V gene (reference sequence). The CDR3 here is CSAWAPRVDTEAFF. CDR3 DNA sequence: TGCAGTGCTTGGGCCCCCCGCGTTGACACTGAAGCTTTCTTT.

The V call is TRBV6-5, the J call TRBJ2-7; D not certain. V was trimmed by 2 bases and J by 3 bases, leaving 11 bases between them. The CDR3 is 14 residues long. Germline-derived CDR1 and CDR2 are MNHEY and SVGAGI. The CDR3 reads CASSYRQRLYEQYF. The CDR3 DNA sequence: TGTGCCAGCAGTTACCGGCAGCGCCTCTACGAGCAGTACTTC.

V gene TRBV15 combines with J gene TRBJ2-2, with D perhaps matching TRBD1 or TRBD2 (6 bases each). Germline CDR1 and CDR2: LNHNV and YYDKDF (reference sequence). This CDR3 contains 13 residues. Trimming removed 8 bases from V and 7 bases from J, with 14 bases in between. CDR3 sequence (DNA): TGTGCCACCTCTAGGGGGGCTATCGGGGAGCTGTTTTTT. This gives the protein CATSRGAIGELFF.

This clonotype was seen a handful of times. This sequence joins TRBV5-1 and TRBJ1-3; D gene ambiguous. Trimming shortened V by 4 bases and J by 0 bases, and 14 bases separated the two germline ends. Looked up from germline, CDR1 is SGHRS and CDR2 is YFSETQ. The CDR3 totals 16 residues. In DNA form, the CDR3 reads TGCGCCAGCAGCATACTGACACTCGCCTCTGGAAACACCATATATTTT. Protein product: CASSILTLASGNTIYF.

The chain combines TRBV12-3 or TRBV12-4 with TRBJ2-7; 9 positions agree with TRBD1. V was pared by 6 bases and J by 4 bases, with 7 bases of the junction left unmatched. This CDR3 has 14 residues. The CDR3 nucleotides read TGTGCCAGCAGCTCCTACAGGGGGCTGTACGAGCAGTACTTC. Translation: CASSSYRGLYEQYF.

This clonotype has only a few counts. The chain is built from TRBV7-9 and TRBJ1-2; 11 bases agree with TRBD1. In germline, CDR1 is SEHNR, CDR2 FQNEAQ (reference sequence). The CDR3 totals 13 residues. V dropped 4 bases and J dropped 6; count of bases not matched to a gene: 1. CDR3 sequence (DNA): TGTGCCAGCAGCTGGACAGGGGGCGATGGCTACACCTTC. Its translation is CASSWTGGDGYTF.

The J gene is TRBJ2-1, the V gene TRBV9, with a tentative D call TRBD2 (6 bases). Germline lookup yields CDR1 SGDLS and CDR2 YYNGEE. Trimming shortened V by 2 bases and J by 0 bases, and 12 bases separated the two germline ends. The CDR3 is 16 amino acids. In DNA form, the CDR3 reads TGTGCCAGCAGCGTCCGTCTGGAGGGCTCCTACAATGAGCAGTTCTTC. It translates to CASSVRLEGSYNEQFF.

The rearrangement joins TRBV5-6 to TRBJ1-4; 7 nucleotides line up with TRBD1. CDR3 length equals 16 residues. With 1 base clipped from V and 4 bases from J, the junction kept 7 bases outside the gene matches. Per the germline V gene, CDR1 is SGHDT and CDR2 is YYEEEE. As DNA, the CDR3 is TGTGCCAGCAGCTTGTGGACAGGAGTGGTTAATGAAAAACTGTTTTTT. Protein sequence: CASSLWTGVVNEKLFF. The full variable domain, rest sourced from reference TRBV5-6 and TRBJ1-4, is DAGVTQSPTHLIKTRGQQVTLRCSPKSGHDTVSWYQQALGQGPQFIFQYYEEEERQRGNFPDRFSGHQFPNYSSELNVNALLLGDSALYLCASSLWTGVVNEKLFFGSGTQLSVL.

The table lists this clonotype with many counts. The V call is TRBV29-1, the J call TRBJ1-6; no definite D call. The V end was cut by 4 bases, the J end by 7 bases, with 11 bases between. The germline V gene encodes CDR1 SQVTM and CDR2 ANQGSEA. The CDR3 is made up of 13 amino acids. The CDR3 DNA is TGCAGCGTTGGGACCGACCCAAATTCACCCCTCCACTTT. Encoded protein: CSVGTDPNSPLHF.

This chain uses TRBV28 with TRBJ2-7; D unclear. V dropped 7 bases and J dropped 1 base, with 5 bases sitting between them. The CDR3 spans 11 residues. CDR1 MDHEN and CDR2 SYDVKM come from the germline V gene. This chain's CDR3 is CASTDSYEQYF. The CDR3 coding sequence is TGTGCCAGCACAGATTCCTACGAGCAGTACTTC. Variable domain in full (rest from reference TRBV28 and TRBJ2-7): DVKVTQSSRYLVKRTGEKVFLECVQDMDHENMFWYRQDPGLGLRLIYFSYDVKMKEKGDIPEGYSVSREKKERFSLILESASTNQTSMYLCASTDSYEQYFGPGTRLTVT.

The V gene is TRBV18, the J gene TRBJ2-5; possibly TRBD2 for D (5 bases). V was cut by 1 base and J by 5 bases, with 14 bases left in between. Germline CDR1 and CDR2: KGHSH and LQKENI. CDR3 length: 15 amino acids. CDR3 region: CASSPLFITGETQYF. The CDR3 bases are TGTGCCAGCTCACCACTTTTCATCACGGGGGAGACCCAGTACTTC.

The chain recombines TRBV5-6 with TRBJ2-7; weak D call: TRBD1 (5 bases). Between the trimmed V and J ends, which lost 2 bases and 5 bases, there was a span of 8 bases. CDR3 length equals 12 residues. Germline V lookup: CDR1 SGHDT, CDR2 YYEEEE. The CDR3 DNA reads TGTGCCAGCAGCTTATCCAGGGACGAGCAGTACTTC. It codes for CASSLSRDEQYF.

Of note for this clonotype: Germline is not matched at one junction end, which may reflect a read error. The V and J genes are TRBV18 and TRBJ2-7; D may match TRBD1 or TRBD2 (6 bases each). Germline assignment: CDR1 KGHSH and CDR2 LQKENI. The CDR3 contains 13 residues. The CDR3 loop reads CASSPTSGAIRLF. The CDR3 bases are TGTGCCAGCTCACCAACCTCGGGGGCAATCCGGCTATTC.

The chain has TRBV4-3 and TRBJ2-2, with a weak D call TRBD2 (6 bases). The CDR3 has 15 amino acids. V gave up 0 bases and J gave up 5 bases, with 10 bases separating them. Germline V lookup: CDR1 LGHNA, CDR2 YSLEER. The chain's CDR3 is CASSQDREATGELFF. The CDR3 bases are TGCGCCAGCAGCCAAGACAGGGAGGCTACCGGGGAGCTGTTTTTT.

This rearrangement joins TRBV7-9 to TRBJ1-2; 9 nucleotides line up with TRBD1. The CDR3 runs 15 residues. Germline V gene sequence: CDR1 SEHNR, CDR2 FQNEAQ (reference sequence). Trimming at V came to 3 bases and at J to 8 bases, leaving 10 bases not matched to a gene. The CDR3 DNA is TGTGCCAGCAGCTTTATACTGGGACAGGGAATCGGCTACACCTTC. It translates to CASSFILGQGIGYTF.

The chain employs TRBV4-3 and TRBJ1-2, with D perhaps TRBD1 (6 bases). Germline CDR1 is LGHNA and CDR2 is YSLEER. This CDR3 spans 15 amino acids. V lost 0 bases and J lost 2, with 10 bases in between. The CDR3, as DNA: TGCGCCAGCAGCCAAGACGGGGGGCGCAACTATGGCTACACCTTC. Translation gives CASSQDGGRNYGYTF.

This rearrangement joins TRBV28 to TRBJ2-1, with D uncertain. Germline V CDR1 and CDR2: MDHEN, SYDVKM. V was trimmed by 3 bases and J by 9 bases, leaving 6 bases between them. This CDR3 is 11 amino acids long. CDR3 nucleotide sequence: TGTGCCAGCAGTTTTCAGCTTGAGCAGTTCTTC. It encodes CASSFQLEQFF.

V gene TRBV20-1 combines with J gene TRBJ2-3; D remains ambiguous. The germline V gene has CDR1 DFQATT and CDR2 SNEGSKA (reference sequence). Deletions cut 6 bases from V and 2 bases from J, with 6 bases between. This CDR3 is 11 amino acids long. The CDR3 region has the DNA TGCAGTGCCATGTCCACAGATACGCAGTATTTT. Amino acids: CSAMSTDTQYF.

This clonotype was detected only a few times. The chain employs TRBV29-1 and TRBJ1-2; D is undetermined. Looked up from germline, CDR1 is SQVTM and CDR2 is ANQGSEA. Trimming left V 7 bases short and J 0 bases short, with 12 bases between. This CDR3 has 13 amino acids. The CDR3 protein is CSATYGANYGYTF. Here the CDR3 DNA reads TGCAGCGCCACCTATGGGGCTAACTATGGCTACACCTTC. Complete variable domain (other parts from reference TRBV29-1 and TRBJ1-2): SAVISQKPSRDICQRGTSLTIQCQVDSQVTMMFWYRQQPGQSLTLIATANQGSEATYESGFVIDKFPISRPNLTFSTLTVSNMSPEDSSIYLCSATYGANYGYTFGSGTRLTVV.

The V and J genes are TRBV20-1 and TRBJ2-7; 7 bases line up with TRBD2. Germline V gene data show CDR1 as DFQATT and CDR2 as SNEGSKA (reference sequence). V gave up 6 bases and J gave up 1 base; unmatched junction bases: 12. The CDR3 runs 15 residues. The chain's CDR3 is CSASRPGGRSYEQYF. The CDR3 nucleotides are TGCAGTGCCTCTCGCCCTGGCGGGAGATCCTACGAGCAGTACTTC.

The chain recombines TRBV5-6 with TRBJ2-7; maybe TRBD2 (5 bases). The CDR3 loop spans 13 amino acids. Trimming removed 0 bases from V and 2 bases from J, with 6 bases in between. Germline-derived CDR1 and CDR2 are SGHDT and YYEEEE. This CDR3 is CASSLGLTYEQYF. The CDR3 bases are TGTGCCAGCAGCTTGGGACTAACCTACGAGCAGTACTTC.